This is a list of T cell receptor beta chains from one sample in a study of human T cells and chemical hapten exposure. MiXCR was run by TCRdb on the RACE reads, yielding one entry per CDR3 protein. This sample yields under 400,000 distinct CDR3 sequences, of which approximately 5.1% are seen a single time; 2.5% to 3% belongs to the top ten. The source was whole blood, collected in connection with sensitization to the hapten diphenylcyclopropenone (DPC). The origin of the receptors is a woman between 45 and 60 years old with alopecia areata. Some clones in this sample may be carry-over from other donors' samples. Both conserved end residues are part of each CDR3. D genes are given only for firm matches. Clone size, where shown, is once, few, many, or a class for clones that have expanded.

V gene	D gene	J gene	clone size	CDR3 protein	CDR3 DNA
TRBV3-1	-	TRBJ2-3	many	CASGARLYTDTQYF	TGTGCCAGCGGAGCTAGACTTTACACAGATACGCAGTATTTT
TRBV28	-	TRBJ1-3	few	CASSRRNSGNTIYF	TGTGCCAGCAGTAGACGGAACTCTGGAAACACCATATATTTT
TRBV2	TRBD2	TRBJ2-5	-	CASRGTSGKQETQYF	TGTGCCAGCAGAGGGACTAGCGGGAAGCAAGAGACCCAGTACTTC
TRBV12-3/TRBV12-4	-	TRBJ2-1	many	CASSDRVFEQFF	TGTGCCAGCAGTGATAGGGTCTTTGAGCAGTTCTTC
TRBV5-1	TRBD1	TRBJ1-1	few	CASSPPLQGVMNTEAFF	TGCGCCAGCAGCCCGCCCTTACAGGGGGTGATGAACACTGAAGCTTTCTTT
TRBV20-1	-	TRBJ1-1	many	CSAPPGGGYTEAFF	TGCAGTGCCCCGCCCGGGGGTGGGTACACTGAAGCTTTCTTT
TRBV29-1	-	TRBJ2-1	many	CSAVEVVTDNEQFF	TGCAGCGCCGTGGAAGTCGTGACAGACAATGAGCAGTTCTTC
TRBV6-5	-	TRBJ1-3	-	CASKTGITGNTIYF	TGTGCCAGCAAAACAGGGATAACTGGAAACACCATATATTTT
TRBV29-1	TRBD2	TRBJ2-1	-	CSVEDPREGSYNEQFF	TGCAGCGTTGAAGATCCGCGGGAGGGGTCCTACAATGAGCAGTTCTTC
TRBV3-1	-	TRBJ2-3	few	CASSLRQYTDTQYF	TGTGCCAGCAGCCTGCGACAGTACACAGATACGCAGTATTTT
TRBV4-2	-	TRBJ2-7	few	CASSQGADRTLNLSF	TGTGCCAGCAGCCAAGGGGCGGACAGAACGCTAAACCTTTCGTTC
TRBV27	-	TRBJ1-4	few	CASSYQGGEKLFF	TGTGCCAGCAGTTATCAGGGAGGTGAAAAACTGTTTTTT
TRBV6-5	-	TRBJ1-2	many	CASSLSRTGNGYTF	TGTGCCAGCAGTTTGAGCCGGACGGGTAATGGCTACACCTTC
TRBV7-2	TRBD2	TRBJ2-5	many	CASSLPSGSKETQYF	TGTGCCAGCAGCTTACCGAGCGGGAGCAAAGAGACCCAGTACTTC
TRBV7-3	TRBD1	TRBJ1-5	many	CASSFPEGTGGMYSNQPQHF	TGTGCCAGCAGCTTCCCAGAAGGGACAGGGGGCATGTATAGCAATCAGCCCCAGCATTTT
TRBV5-1	TRBD2	TRBJ2-3	many	CASRREAGSITDTQYF	TGCGCCAGCAGACGGGAAGCGGGGTCCATAACAGATACGCAGTATTTT
TRBV9	TRBD2	TRBJ2-2	many	CASRPSGEDGELFF	TGTGCCAGCCGGCCTAGCGGGGAGGACGGGGAGCTGTTTTTT
TRBV29-1	TRBD2	TRBJ2-3	many	CSVPAGVVDTQYF	TGCAGCGTTCCAGCGGGAGTGGTCGATACGCAGTATTTT
TRBV2	-	TRBJ2-3	many	CASSMGQSSTDTQYF	TGTGCCAGCAGCATGGGTCAGTCTAGCACAGATACGCAGTATTTT
TRBV7-9	TRBD1	TRBJ2-7	many	CASSRTGVEQYF	TGTGCCAGCAGCCGGACAGGGGTGGAGCAGTACTTC
TRBV5-1	-	TRBJ1-2	many	CASSFVEGYGYTF	TGCGCCAGCAGCTTTGTGGAAGGCTATGGCTACACCTTC
TRBV28	TRBD1	TRBJ1-5	many	CASSLTGDSQPQHF	TGTGCCAGCAGCCTGACAGGGGATAGTCAGCCCCAGCATTTT
TRBV9	TRBD2	TRBJ2-1	many	CASSGRGLAGTLGVFF	TGTGCCAGCAGCGGACGGGGACTAGCGGGAACCCTCGGGGTGTTCTTC
TRBV7-9	TRBD2	TRBJ2-7	many	CASSESGDSYEQYF	TGTGCCAGCAGCGAGAGCGGGGACTCCTACGAGCAGTACTTC
TRBV10-3	-	TRBJ1-5	many	CAIRGEYSNQPQHF	TGTGCCATCAGGGGGGAATATAGCAATCAGCCCCAGCATTTT
TRBV7-8	TRBD2	TRBJ2-7	many	CASSFSSGGTYEQYF	TGTGCCAGCAGCTTTTCTAGCGGGGGGACCTACGAGCAGTACTTC
TRBV9	-	TRBJ2-3	-	CASSVAVGMDTQYF	TGTGCCAGCAGCGTAGCAGTGGGGATGGATACGCAGTATTTT
TRBV20-1	TRBD2	TRBJ2-3	-	CSARDPAGAPPRTQYF	TGCAGTGCTAGAGATCCTGCGGGAGCCCCTCCCCGTACGCAGTATTTT
TRBV27	TRBD1	TRBJ2-1	-	CASRSAGGDYNEQFF	TGTGCCAGCAGAAGCGCAGGGGGCGACTACAATGAGCAGTTCTTC
TRBV6-1	-	TRBJ2-1	many	CASSTRTGNEQFF	TGTGCCAGCAGTACCCGGACCGGCAATGAGCAGTTCTTC
TRBV6-5	TRBD2	TRBJ2-1	many	CASSSPTSGRSYNEQFF	TGTGCCAGCAGTTCTCCGACTAGCGGGAGATCCTACAATGAGCAGTTCTTC
TRBV20-1	-	TRBJ2-7	many	CSASNRPGWQYF	TGCAGTGCTTCGAACAGGCCGGGGTGGCAGTACTTC
TRBV29-1	-	TRBJ2-1	many	CSGADFGSSEQFF	TGCAGCGGAGCTGATTTCGGGAGTTCTGAGCAGTTCTTC